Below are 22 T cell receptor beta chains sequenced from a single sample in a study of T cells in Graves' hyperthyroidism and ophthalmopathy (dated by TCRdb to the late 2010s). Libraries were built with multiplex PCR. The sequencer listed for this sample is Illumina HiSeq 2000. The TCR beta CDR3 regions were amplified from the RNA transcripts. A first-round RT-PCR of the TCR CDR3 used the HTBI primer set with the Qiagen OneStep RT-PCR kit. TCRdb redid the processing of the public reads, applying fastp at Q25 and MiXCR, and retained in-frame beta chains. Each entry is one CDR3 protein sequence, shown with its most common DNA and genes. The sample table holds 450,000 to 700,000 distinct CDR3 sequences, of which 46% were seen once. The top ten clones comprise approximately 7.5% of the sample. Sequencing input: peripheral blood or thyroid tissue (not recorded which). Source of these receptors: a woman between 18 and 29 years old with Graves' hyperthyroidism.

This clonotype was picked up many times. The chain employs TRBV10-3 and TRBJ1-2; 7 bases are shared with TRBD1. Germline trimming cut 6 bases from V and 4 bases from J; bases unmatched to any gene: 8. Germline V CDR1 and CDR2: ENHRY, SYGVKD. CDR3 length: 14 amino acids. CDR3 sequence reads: CAISEGQPGYGYTF. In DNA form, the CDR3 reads TGTGCCATCAGCGAGGGACAGCCTGGCTATGGCTACACCTTC.

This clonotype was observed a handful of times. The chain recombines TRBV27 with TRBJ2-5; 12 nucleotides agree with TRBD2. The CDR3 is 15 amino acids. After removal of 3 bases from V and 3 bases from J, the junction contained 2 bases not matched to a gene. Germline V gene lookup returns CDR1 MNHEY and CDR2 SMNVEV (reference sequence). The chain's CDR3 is CASSFWTSGEETQYF. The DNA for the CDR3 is TGTGCCAGCAGTTTCTGGACTAGCGGGGAAGAGACCCAGTACTTC.

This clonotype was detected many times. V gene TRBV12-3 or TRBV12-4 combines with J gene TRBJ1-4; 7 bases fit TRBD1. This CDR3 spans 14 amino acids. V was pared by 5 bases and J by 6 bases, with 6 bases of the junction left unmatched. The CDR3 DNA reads TGTGCCAGCAGTAAGAACAGGGGCTATGAAAAACTGTTTTTT. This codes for CASSKNRGYEKLFF.

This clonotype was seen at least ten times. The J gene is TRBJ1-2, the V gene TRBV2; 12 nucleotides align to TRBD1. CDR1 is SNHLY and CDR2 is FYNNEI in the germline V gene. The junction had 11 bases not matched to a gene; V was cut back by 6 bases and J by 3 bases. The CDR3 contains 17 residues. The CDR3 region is CASSKPGQGAYDYGYTF. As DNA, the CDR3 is TGTGCCAGCAGCAAACCGGGACAGGGGGCTTACGACTATGGCTACACCTTC.

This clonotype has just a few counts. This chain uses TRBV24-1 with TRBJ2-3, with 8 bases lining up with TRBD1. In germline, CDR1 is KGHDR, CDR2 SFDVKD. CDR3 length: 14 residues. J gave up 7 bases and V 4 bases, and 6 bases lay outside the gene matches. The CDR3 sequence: CATSDRGRGYTQYF. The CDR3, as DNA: TGTGCCACCAGTGACAGGGGGCGCGGTTATACGCAGTATTTT.

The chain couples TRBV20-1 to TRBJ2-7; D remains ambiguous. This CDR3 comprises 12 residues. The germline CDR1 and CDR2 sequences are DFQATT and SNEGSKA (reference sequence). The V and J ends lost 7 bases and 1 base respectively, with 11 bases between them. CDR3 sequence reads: CSDGPLSYEQYF. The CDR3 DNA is TGCAGTGACGGGCCCCTTTCCTACGAGCAGTACTTC.

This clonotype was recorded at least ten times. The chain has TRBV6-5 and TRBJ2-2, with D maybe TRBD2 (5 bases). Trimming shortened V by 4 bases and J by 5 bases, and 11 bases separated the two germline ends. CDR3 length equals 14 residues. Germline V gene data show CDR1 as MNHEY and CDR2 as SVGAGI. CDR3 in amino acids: CASSWRRGTGELFF. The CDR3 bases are TGTGCCAGCAGTTGGAGACGAGGGACCGGGGAGCTGTTTTTT.

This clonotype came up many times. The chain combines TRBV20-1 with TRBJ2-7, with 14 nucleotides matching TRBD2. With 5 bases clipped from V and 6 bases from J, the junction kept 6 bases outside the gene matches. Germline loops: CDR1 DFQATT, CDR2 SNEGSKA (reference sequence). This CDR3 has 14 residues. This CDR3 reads CSALGLAGVGEQYF. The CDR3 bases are TGCAGTGCTCTGGGACTAGCGGGAGTGGGCGAGCAGTACTTC.

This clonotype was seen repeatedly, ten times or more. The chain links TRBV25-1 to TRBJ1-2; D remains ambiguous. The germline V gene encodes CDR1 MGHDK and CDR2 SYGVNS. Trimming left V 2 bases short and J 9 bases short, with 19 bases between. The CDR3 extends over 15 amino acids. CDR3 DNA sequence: TGTGCCAGCAGTGAAGAGGCAGCTTTTATCAGTAGCTACACCTTC. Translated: CASSEEAAFISSYTF.

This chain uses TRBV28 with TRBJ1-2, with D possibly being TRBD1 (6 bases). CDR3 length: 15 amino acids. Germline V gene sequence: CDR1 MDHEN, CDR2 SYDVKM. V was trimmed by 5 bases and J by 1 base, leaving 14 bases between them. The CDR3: CASSPPDSYNYGYTF. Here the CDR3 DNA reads TGTGCCAGCAGTCCCCCGGACAGCTATAACTATGGCTACACCTTC.

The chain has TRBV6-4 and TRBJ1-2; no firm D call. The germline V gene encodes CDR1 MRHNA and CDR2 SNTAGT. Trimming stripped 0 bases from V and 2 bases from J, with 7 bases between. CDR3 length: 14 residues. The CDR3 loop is CASSDSLGNYGYTF. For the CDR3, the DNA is TGTGCCAGCAGTGACTCGCTGGGCAACTATGGCTACACCTTC.

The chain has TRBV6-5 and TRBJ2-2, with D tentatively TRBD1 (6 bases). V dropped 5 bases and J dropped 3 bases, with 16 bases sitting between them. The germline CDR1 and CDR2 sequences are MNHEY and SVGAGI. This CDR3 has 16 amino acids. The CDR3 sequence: CASSATPGHHTGELFF. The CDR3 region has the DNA TGTGCCAGCAGTGCCACACCGGGACACCACACCGGGGAGCTGTTTTTT.

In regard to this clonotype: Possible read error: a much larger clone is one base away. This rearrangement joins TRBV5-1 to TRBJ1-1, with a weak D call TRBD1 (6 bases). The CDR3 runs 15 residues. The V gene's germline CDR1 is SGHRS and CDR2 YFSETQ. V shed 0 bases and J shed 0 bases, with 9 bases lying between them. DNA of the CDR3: TGCGCCAGCAGCTTGGCACCAGGGGTGAACACTGAAGCTTTCTTT. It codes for CASSLAPGVNTEAFF.

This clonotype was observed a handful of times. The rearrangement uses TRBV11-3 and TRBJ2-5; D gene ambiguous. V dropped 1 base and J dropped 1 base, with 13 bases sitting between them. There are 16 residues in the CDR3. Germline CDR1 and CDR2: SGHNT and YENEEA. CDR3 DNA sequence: TGTGCCAGCAGCTTAGGTTTGGCCGTAAGCCAAGAGACCCAGTACTTC. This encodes CASSLGLAVSQETQYF.

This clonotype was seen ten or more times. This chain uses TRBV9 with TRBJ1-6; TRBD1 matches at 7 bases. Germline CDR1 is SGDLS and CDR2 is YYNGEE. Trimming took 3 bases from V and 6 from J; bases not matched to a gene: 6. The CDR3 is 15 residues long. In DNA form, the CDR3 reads TGTGCCAGCAGCGACCCGGGACAGCTTAATTCACCCCTCCACTTT. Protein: CASSDPGQLNSPLHF.

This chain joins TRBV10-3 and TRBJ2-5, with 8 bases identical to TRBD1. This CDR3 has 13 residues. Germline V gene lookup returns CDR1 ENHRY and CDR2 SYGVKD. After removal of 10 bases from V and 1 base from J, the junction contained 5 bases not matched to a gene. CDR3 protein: CATDDRGQETQYF. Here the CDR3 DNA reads TGTGCCACTGACGACAGGGGCCAAGAGACCCAGTACTTC.

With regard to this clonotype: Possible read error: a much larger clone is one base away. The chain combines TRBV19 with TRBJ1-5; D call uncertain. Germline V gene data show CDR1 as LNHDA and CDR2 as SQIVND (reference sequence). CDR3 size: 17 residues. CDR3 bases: TGTGCCGGTAGAAAGAAGTTGGGCAGTATCGTAGATCAGCCCCAGCATTTT. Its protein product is CAGRKKLGSIVDQPQHF.

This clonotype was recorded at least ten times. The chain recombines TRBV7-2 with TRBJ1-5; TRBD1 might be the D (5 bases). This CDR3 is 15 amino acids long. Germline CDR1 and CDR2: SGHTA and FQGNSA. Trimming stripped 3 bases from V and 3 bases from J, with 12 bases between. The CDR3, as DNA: TGTGCCAGCAGCTTTTTTCAGGGCACCAATCAGCCCCAGCATTTT. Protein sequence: CASSFFQGTNQPQHF.

CDR3 loop: CSVSGLAGHYEQYF. DNA for the CDR3: TGCAGCGTTTCTGGACTAGCGGGACACTACGAGCAGTACTTC. This chain joins TRBV29-1 and TRBJ2-7; 12 positions match TRBD2. V lost 5 bases to trimming and J lost 3 bases; unmatched junction nucleotides: 5. There are 14 residues in the CDR3. Germline V gene data show CDR1 as SQVTM and CDR2 as ANQGSEA.

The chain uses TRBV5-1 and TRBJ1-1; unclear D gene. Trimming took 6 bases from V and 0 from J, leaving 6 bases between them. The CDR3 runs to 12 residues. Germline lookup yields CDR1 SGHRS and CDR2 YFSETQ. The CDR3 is CASTFMNTEAFF. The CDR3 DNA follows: TGCGCCAGCACCTTCATGAACACTGAAGCTTTCTTT.

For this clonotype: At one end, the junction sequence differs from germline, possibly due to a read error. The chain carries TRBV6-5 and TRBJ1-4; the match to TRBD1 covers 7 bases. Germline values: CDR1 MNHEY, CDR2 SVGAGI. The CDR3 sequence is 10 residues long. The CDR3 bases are TGTGCCAGCAGTTACTTGCAGGGGGGGTTC. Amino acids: CASSYLQGGF.

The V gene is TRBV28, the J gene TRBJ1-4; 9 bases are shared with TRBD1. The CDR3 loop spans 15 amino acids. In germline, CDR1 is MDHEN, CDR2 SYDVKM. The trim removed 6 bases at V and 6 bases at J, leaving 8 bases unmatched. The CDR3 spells CASSRKQGAHEKLFF. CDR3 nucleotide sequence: TGTGCCAGCAGCCGCAAACAGGGGGCACATGAAAAACTGTTTTTT.